This is a list of T cell receptor beta chains from one sample in a study of T cells in Graves' hyperthyroidism and ophthalmopathy. Via MiXCR, TCRdb re-called the multiplex PCR reads, giving one row per CDR3 protein. Of 450,000 to 650,000 distinct CDR3 sequences detected, 11% to 15% appear once; the ten largest clones hold around 7%. Sequencing was done on a sample of blood. The receptor set was obtained from a woman aged 18-35 years with Graves' ophthalmopathy. The CDR3 runs from the conserved cysteine through the conserved F or W. Fields, in order: CDR3 DNA, CDR3 protein, J gene, clone size, D gene, V gene. D genes are given only for firm matches. Expanded clones get a size class; other rows say once, few or many, or leave the size out.

DNA: TGTGCCAGCAGCCAAGAAGGGACTAGCGGTTTCACCCATGAGCAGTTCTTC
CDR3: CASSQEGTSGFTHEQFF
J: TRBJ2-1
size: -
D: TRBD2
V: TRBV3-1

DNA: TGTGCCAGCAGCCAAGAAAGTCGGCGACAGGCCTACAATGAGCAGTTCTTC
CDR3: CASSQESRRQAYNEQFF
J: TRBJ2-1
size: many
D: -
V: TRBV3-1

DNA: TGTGCCAGCAGTTACTACGGGGGACAGGTCCTTGAGACCCAGTACTTC
CDR3: CASSYYGGQVLETQYF
J: TRBJ2-5
size: many
D: TRBD1
V: TRBV6-6

DNA: TGTGCCAGCAGTTACTCACCGACAGGCGCCCAAGAGACCCAGTACTTC
CDR3: CASSYSPTGAQETQYF
J: TRBJ2-5
size: few
D: -
V: TRBV6-5

DNA: TGTGCCAGCAGTTCTCTAGCGGAGCAGTACTTC
CDR3: CASSSLAEQYF
J: TRBJ2-7
size: many
D: -
V: TRBV28

DNA: TGTGCCAGCAGTGGAGACTTCACCTACGAGCAGTACTTC
CDR3: CASSGDFTYEQYF
J: TRBJ2-7
size: many
D: -
V: TRBV12-3/TRBV12-4

DNA: TGTGCCAGCAGCTGGAGACAGTCCGCGAACACCGGGGAGCTGTTTTTT
CDR3: CASSWRQSANTGELFF
J: TRBJ2-2
size: -
D: -
V: TRBV7-6

DNA: TGTGCCAGCAGCGTAGAGTCAGATACGCAGTATTTT
CDR3: CASSVESDTQYF
J: TRBJ2-3
size: -
D: -
V: TRBV9

DNA: TGTGCCTGGATCCCCCTCTACCCGCGCAACATCAATCATGAGCAGTTCTTC
CDR3: CAWIPLYPRNINHEQFF
J: TRBJ2-1
size: -
D: -
V: TRBV30

DNA: TGTGCCACCTCCTCGGGCGGCACCGGGGAGCTGTTTTTT
CDR3: CATSSGGTGELFF
J: TRBJ2-2
size: -
D: -
V: TRBV9

DNA: TGTGCCAGTAGTATACTGTTGGGCGGGAGAGGAACCTACGAGCAGTACTTC
CDR3: CASSILLGGRGTYEQYF
J: TRBJ2-7
size: many
D: TRBD2
V: TRBV19

DNA: TGTGCCAGCAGTTTGCCCGGACAGGGGAGAGATACGCAGTATTTT
CDR3: CASSLPGQGRDTQYF
J: TRBJ2-3
size: many
D: TRBD1
V: TRBV12-3/TRBV12-4

DNA: TGTGCCAGCAGTTACGGGACAGACCCCTCGGGAACTGAAGCTTTCTTT
CDR3: CASSYGTDPSGTEAFF
J: TRBJ1-1
size: -
D: TRBD1
V: TRBV6-2/TRBV6-3

DNA: TGCGCCAGCAGCCTAGGACCCGCGAACACTGAAGCTTTCTTT
CDR3: CASSLGPANTEAFF
J: TRBJ1-1
size: many
D: -
V: TRBV5-1

DNA: TGTGCCAGCAGCCTACTAGCGGGAGGTGAGCAGTTCTTC
CDR3: CASSLLAGGEQFF
J: TRBJ2-1
size: many
D: TRBD2
V: TRBV3-1

DNA: TGTGCCAGCAGCCAAGTGGGCGGTGAGCAGTTCTTC
CDR3: CASSQVGGEQFF
J: TRBJ2-1
size: few
D: -
V: TRBV4-2

DNA: TGTGCCAGCAGTTTAATCCGTAGAGGACTAGCGGCCTCTGGGGCCAACGCCCTGACTTTC
CDR3: CASSLIRRGLAASGANALTF
J: TRBJ2-6
size: few
D: TRBD2
V: TRBV12-3/TRBV12-4

DNA: TGTGCCAGCAGCCAAGAGGTGACTAGCGGAATAAATGAGCAGTTCTTC
CDR3: CASSQEVTSGINEQFF
J: TRBJ2-1
size: -
D: -
V: TRBV3-2

DNA: TGTGCCAGCAGCTTAGACGGACTGAGTAACTATGGCTACACCTTC
CDR3: CASSLDGLSNYGYTF
J: TRBJ1-2
size: -
D: -
V: TRBV11-3

DNA: TGTGCCAGCAGACACAGGACAGGCCGTAACTATGGCTACACCTTC
CDR3: CASRHRTGRNYGYTF
J: TRBJ1-2
size: many
D: TRBD1
V: TRBV28

DNA: TGTGCCAGCAGCTTACCCTATGCGGCCCAGTACTTC
CDR3: CASSLPYAAQYF
J: TRBJ2-5
size: -
D: -
V: TRBV5-6

DNA: TGTGCCAGCAGCCAAGAAGGAGGGGGAGGTGCCTACACCTTC
CDR3: CASSQEGGGGAYTF
J: TRBJ1-2
size: few
D: -
V: TRBV3-1

DNA: TGCAGTGCTAGGGGAGGGGGAGGAGAAACAGATACGCAGTATTTT
CDR3: CSARGGGGETDTQYF
J: TRBJ2-3
size: -
D: -
V: TRBV20-1

DNA: TGTGCCAGCAGTGCCGACAGGTTAATCACCTACGAGCAGTACTTC
CDR3: CASSADRLITYEQYF
J: TRBJ2-7
size: -
D: -
V: TRBV6-1

DNA: TGTGCCAGCAGCTTACATCAAGCCAGCACAGATACGCAGTATTTT
CDR3: CASSLHQASTDTQYF
J: TRBJ2-3
size: many
D: -
V: TRBV7-3

DNA: TGTGCCAGCAGCTCCCCCCGGGGGGAAAAACTGTTTTTT
CDR3: CASSSPRGEKLFF
J: TRBJ1-4
size: -
D: -
V: TRBV7-9

DNA: TGTGCCAGCAGCCAGGGATTTAACACCGGGGAGCTGTTTTTT
CDR3: CASSQGFNTGELFF
J: TRBJ2-2
size: few
D: -
V: TRBV14

DNA: TGTGCCAGCAGTGAAGGAGAGGGAACCGGGGAGCTGTTTTTT
CDR3: CASSEGEGTGELFF
J: TRBJ2-2
size: many
D: -
V: TRBV6-1

DNA: TGTGCCAGCTCCCGGGAGGGGGGACCGAGCTCTGGAAACACCATATATTTT
CDR3: CASSREGGPSSGNTIYF
J: TRBJ1-3
size: many
D: -
V: TRBV2

DNA: TGCAGTGCTAGATCAACTCACCGGGACAGGGGGATAAGTTATGGCTACACCTTC
CDR3: CSARSTHRDRGISYGYTF
J: TRBJ1-2
size: many
D: TRBD1
V: TRBV20-1

DNA: TGTGCCAGCAGCTTGTCACTGGGAGGCGAGCAGTACTTC
CDR3: CASSLSLGGEQYF
J: TRBJ2-7
size: few
D: -
V: TRBV5-8

DNA: TGTGCCAGCAGCTCCGCTTTGACAGGGACCTATGGCTACACCTTC
CDR3: CASSSALTGTYGYTF
J: TRBJ1-2
size: many
D: TRBD1
V: TRBV7-8

DNA: TGTGCCACCAGTGAGGCAGGGCCTGGAGCTTTCTTT
CDR3: CATSEAGPGAFF
J: TRBJ1-1
size: -
D: -
V: TRBV24-1

DNA: TGTGCCAGCAGCGGCTCCGGGACTAACGGTGTTCGGCAGTTCTTC
CDR3: CASSGSGTNGVRQFF
J: TRBJ2-1
size: -
D: TRBD2
V: TRBV7-9

DNA: TGTGCCAGTAGGTTTCCAGGAGGGGGACCAGATACGCAGTATTTT
CDR3: CASRFPGGGPDTQYF
J: TRBJ2-3
size: -
D: -
V: TRBV19

DNA: TGTGCCAGCAGTTTGATGGCAAGGGCAGATACGCAGTATTTT
CDR3: CASSLMARADTQYF
J: TRBJ2-3
size: many
D: -
V: TRBV27

DNA: TGCGCCAGCAGCTTGGCCGGGGACCCTGCGGAGTACTTC
CDR3: CASSLAGDPAEYF
J: TRBJ2-7
size: many
D: -
V: TRBV5-1

DNA: TGTGCCAGCAGCCGCGGGACAGGGGCTAATGGCTACACCTTC
CDR3: CASSRGTGANGYTF
J: TRBJ1-2
size: -
D: TRBD1
V: TRBV7-9

DNA: TGCAGTGCGATGAGAGGGGGTGCTAACTATGGCTACACCTTC
CDR3: CSAMRGGANYGYTF
J: TRBJ1-2
size: many
D: -
V: TRBV20-1

DNA: TGTGCCAGCAGTTCATCCGGGACAGGGGGCACGAACACTGAAGCTTTCTTT
CDR3: CASSSSGTGGTNTEAFF
J: TRBJ1-1
size: -
D: TRBD1
V: TRBV28

DNA: TGTGCCATCAGAGACTCTTTGGGGCGGGAGGGGGGTTTCTACAATGAGCAGTTCTTC
CDR3: CAIRDSLGREGGFYNEQFF
J: TRBJ2-1
size: -
D: TRBD2
V: TRBV10-3

DNA: TGTGCCAGCAGCTCCCCGGGACCCCTCCGGGCCTACGAGCAGTACTTC
CDR3: CASSSPGPLRAYEQYF
J: TRBJ2-7
size: once
D: -
V: TRBV7-9

DNA: TGTGCCAGCAGCTTATACACTAGCGGATCCTACGAGCAGTACTTC
CDR3: CASSLYTSGSYEQYF
J: TRBJ2-7
size: many
D: TRBD2
V: TRBV11-2

DNA: TGTGCCAGTAGTACTCCAAGGTTGAACACTGAAGCTTTCTTT
CDR3: CASSTPRLNTEAFF
J: TRBJ1-1
size: -
D: -
V: TRBV19

DNA: TGTGCCAGCAGTTTAGGCCCGGGGGGAGACACAGATACGCAGTATTTT
CDR3: CASSLGPGGDTDTQYF
J: TRBJ2-3
size: many
D: TRBD2
V: TRBV28

DNA: TGTGCCAGCAGCTCGTCAGGGAGCTCCTATAATTCACCCCTCCACTTT
CDR3: CASSSSGSSYNSPLHF
J: TRBJ1-6
size: -
D: -
V: TRBV7-9

DNA: TGTGCCAGCAGCTTGGTGCCGGGAGGGGAGAATGAGCAGTTCTTC
CDR3: CASSLVPGGENEQFF
J: TRBJ2-1
size: few
D: TRBD2
V: TRBV5-4

DNA: TGCGCCAGCAGCCAGGAGACAGGGCGCACTGAAGCTTTCTTT
CDR3: CASSQETGRTEAFF
J: TRBJ1-1
size: -
D: TRBD1
V: TRBV4-3

DNA: TGTGCCAGCTCACCCCTAGGTGAGGGTCTACAGCCCCAGCATTTT
CDR3: CASSPLGEGLQPQHF
J: TRBJ1-5
size: many
D: -
V: TRBV18

DNA: TGTGCCAGCAGGGGGGGACTTAACACCGGGGAGCTGTTTTTT
CDR3: CASRGGLNTGELFF
J: TRBJ2-2
size: few
D: -
V: TRBV6-1

DNA: TGTGCCAGCAGCTACTTCGCGGAGACCTACGAGCAGTACTTC
CDR3: CASSYFAETYEQYF
J: TRBJ2-7
size: many
D: -
V: TRBV11-1